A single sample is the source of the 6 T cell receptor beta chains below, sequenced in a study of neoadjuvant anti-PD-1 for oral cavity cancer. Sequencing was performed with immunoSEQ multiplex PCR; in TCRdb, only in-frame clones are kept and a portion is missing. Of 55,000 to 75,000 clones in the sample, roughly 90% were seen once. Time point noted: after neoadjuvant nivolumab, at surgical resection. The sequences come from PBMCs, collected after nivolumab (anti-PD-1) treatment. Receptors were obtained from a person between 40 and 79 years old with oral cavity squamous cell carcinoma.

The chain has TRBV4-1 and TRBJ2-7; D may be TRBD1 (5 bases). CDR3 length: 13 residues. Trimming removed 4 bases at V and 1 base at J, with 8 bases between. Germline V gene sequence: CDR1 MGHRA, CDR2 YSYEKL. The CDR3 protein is CASSLTESYEQYF. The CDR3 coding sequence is TGCGCCAGCAGCCTGACAGAGTCCTACGAGCAGTACTTC.

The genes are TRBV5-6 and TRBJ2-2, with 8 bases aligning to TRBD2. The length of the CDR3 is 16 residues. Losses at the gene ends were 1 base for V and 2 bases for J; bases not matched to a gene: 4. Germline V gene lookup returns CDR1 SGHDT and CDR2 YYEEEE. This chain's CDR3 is CASSLPAGGNTGELFF. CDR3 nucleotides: TGTGCCAGCAGCTTGCCTGCGGGGGGCAACACCGGGGAGCTGTTTTTT.

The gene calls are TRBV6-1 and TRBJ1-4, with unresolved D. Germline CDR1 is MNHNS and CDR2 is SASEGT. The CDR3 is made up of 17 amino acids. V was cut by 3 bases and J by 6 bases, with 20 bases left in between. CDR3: CASSDAPLLRSYEKLFF. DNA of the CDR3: TGTGCCAGCAGTGACGCCCCGTTACTACGTAGTTATGAAAAACTGTTTTTT.

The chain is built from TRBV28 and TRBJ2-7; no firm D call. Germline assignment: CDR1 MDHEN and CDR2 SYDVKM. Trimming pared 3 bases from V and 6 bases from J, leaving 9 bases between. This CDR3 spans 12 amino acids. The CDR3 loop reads CASSFPRFEQYF. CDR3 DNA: TGTGCCAGCAGTTTTCCCAGGTTCGAGCAGTACTTC.

CDR3 bases: TGTGCCAGCAGTGCCGGGACGGCTAACTATGGCTACACCTTC. Encoded protein: CASSAGTANYGYTF. The rearrangement joins TRBV28 to TRBJ1-2; tentatively, D is TRBD1 (5 bases). CDR1 MDHEN and CDR2 SYDVKM come from the germline V gene. V was clipped by 5 bases and J by 0 bases, with 10 bases between them. The CDR3 contains 14 residues.

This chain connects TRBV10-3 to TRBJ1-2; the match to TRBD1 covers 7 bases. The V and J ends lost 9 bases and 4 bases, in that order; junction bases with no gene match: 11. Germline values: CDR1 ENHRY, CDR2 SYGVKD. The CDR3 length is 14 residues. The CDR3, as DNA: TGTGCCATACATGAGGGGGCCGCCTTCTATGGCTACACCTTC. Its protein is CAIHEGAAFYGYTF.